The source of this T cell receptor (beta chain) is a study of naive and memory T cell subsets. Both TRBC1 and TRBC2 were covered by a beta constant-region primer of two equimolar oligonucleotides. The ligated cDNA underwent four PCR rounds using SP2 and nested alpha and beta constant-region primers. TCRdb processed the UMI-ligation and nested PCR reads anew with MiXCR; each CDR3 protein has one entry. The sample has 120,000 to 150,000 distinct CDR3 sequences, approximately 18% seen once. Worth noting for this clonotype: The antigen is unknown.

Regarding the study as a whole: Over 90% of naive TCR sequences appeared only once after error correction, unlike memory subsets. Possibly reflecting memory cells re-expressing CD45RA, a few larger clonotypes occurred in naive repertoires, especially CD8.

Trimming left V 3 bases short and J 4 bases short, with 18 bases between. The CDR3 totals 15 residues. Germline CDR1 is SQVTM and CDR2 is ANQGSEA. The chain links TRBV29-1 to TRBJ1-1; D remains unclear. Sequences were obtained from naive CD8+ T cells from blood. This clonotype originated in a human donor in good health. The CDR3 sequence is CSVDENDMEGTEAFF. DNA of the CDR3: TGCAGCGTTGACGAAAACGACATGGAAGGCACTGAAGCTTTCTTT.